Listed below are T cell receptor beta chains from one sample, sequenced in a study of blood T cell repertoires in COVID-19. Assay used: immunoSEQ multiplex PCR; TCRdb lists only in-frame clones, some missing. The sample lists 300,000 to 400,000 clones, about 92% occurring once. Source material: PBMCs or T cells enriched from blood (not recorded which). Receptors were obtained from a man aged 60-69 years who had recovered from COVID-19. The CDR3 runs from the conserved cysteine through the conserved F or W. The order of the fields is V gene, J gene, clone size, D gene, CDR3 protein, CDR3 DNA. A D gene is named only where the DNA matches it firmly. Where a row states a size, it is once, few, many or the class of an expanded clone; other rows omit it.

TRBV4-1	TRBJ2-1	.	TRBD2	CASSYSGGAGGRNEQFF	TGCGCCAGCAGCTACAGCGGGGGGGCCGGTGGGCGCAATGAGCAGTTCTTC
TRBV4-3	TRBJ2-2	once	.	CASSQVTGSDTGELFF	TGCGCCAGCAGCCAAGTGACGGGTTCCGACACCGGGGAGCTGTTTTTT
TRBV11-3	TRBJ2-1	.	TRBD2	CASTRLAEDEQFF	TGTGCCAGCACCAGACTAGCCGAAGATGAGCAGTTCTTC
TRBV10-3	TRBJ2-2	.	TRBD2	CAISAQSGRAPNTGELFF	TGTGCCATCAGTGCCCAGAGCGGGAGGGCCCCGAACACCGGGGAGCTGTTTTTT
TRBV6-1	TRBJ1-6	.	.	CASSEELGPSPLHF	TGTGCCAGCAGTGAAGAGCTGGGGCCTTCACCCCTCCACTTT
TRBV6-2/TRBV6-3	TRBJ1-3	.	.	CASSKYNSGNTIYF	TGTGCCAGCAGTAAATACAACTCTGGAAACACCATATATTTT
TRBV5-1	TRBJ1-5	once	TRBD1	CASSLEGANQPQHF	TGCGCCAGCAGCTTGGAGGGGGCAAATCAGCCCCAGCATTTT
TRBV10-1	TRBJ1-2	.	TRBD1	CASSDYTGTGKRGYTF	TGCGCCAGCAGTGACTACACCGGGACAGGGAAGAGGGGCTACACCTTC
TRBV28	TRBJ1-2	.	.	CASSFADNYGYTF	TGTGCCAGCAGTTTCGCGGATAACTATGGCTACACCTTC
TRBV24-1	TRBJ1-2	.	TRBD1	CATMTRGANPIANYGYTF	TGTGCCACCATGACCAGGGGGGCGAATCCTATAGCTAACTATGGCTACACCTTC
TRBV11-2	TRBJ1-3	once	.	CASNPGQTSGNTIYF	TGTGCCAGCAACCCGGGACAAACCTCTGGAAACACCATATATTTT
TRBV4-1	TRBJ2-1	.	TRBD1	CASSQEQGYEQFF	TGCGCCAGCAGCCAAGAACAGGGGTATGAGCAGTTCTTC
TRBV5-4	TRBJ2-5	.	TRBD1	CASSVTDSGGLKETQYF	TGTGCCAGCAGCGTTACGGACTCAGGGGGCCTTAAAGAGACCCAGTACTTC
TRBV28	TRBJ1-3	.	TRBD1	CASRETGAPGNTIYF	TGTGCCAGCCGAGAGACAGGGGCGCCCGGAAACACCATATATTTT
TRBV6-1	TRBJ2-1	.	.	CASSEPGYNEQFF	TGTGCCAGCAGTGAACCAGGGTACAATGAGCAGTTCTTC
TRBV28	TRBJ2-5	.	TRBD2	CASSSPAGGSETQYF	TGTGCCAGCAGCTCCCCAGCGGGAGGTTCAGAGACCCAGTACTTC
TRBV19	TRBJ2-5	.	.	CASKAGYGETQYF	TGTGCCAGTAAAGCAGGATATGGGGAGACCCAGTACTTC
TRBV5-1	TRBJ2-2	few	.	CASSAPNSVMSAGELFF	TGCGCCAGCAGCGCCCCAAACTCCGTTATGTCTGCCGGGGAGCTGTTTTTT
TRBV6-4	TRBJ1-5	few	.	CASSVRLRSNQPQHF	TGTGCCAGCAGTGTGCGACTGCGTAGCAATCAGCCCCAGCATTTT
TRBV5-5	TRBJ1-2	.	.	CASSFSRFGLSYGYTF	TGTGCCAGCAGCTTTTCGAGATTCGGACTGAGCTATGGCTACACCTTC
TRBV6-5	TRBJ2-7	.	.	CASRSTHSSYEQYF	TGTGCCAGCAGATCGACTCATTCCTCCTACGAGCAGTACTTC
TRBV5-5	TRBJ1-2	.	.	CASSSLPRDTRTSNYGYTF	TGTGCCAGCAGCTCCCTCCCCCGGGACACCAGAACCTCTAACTATGGCTACACCTTC
TRBV18	TRBJ2-2	.	TRBD1	CASSPGTGGANTGELFF	TGTGCCAGCTCACCCGGGACAGGGGGCGCTAACACCGGGGAGCTGTTTTTT
TRBV10-3	TRBJ1-4	.	.	CAISETPAGVGEKLFF	TGTGCCATCAGTGAGACTCCGGCGGGGGTAGGTGAAAAACTGTTTTTT
TRBV30	TRBJ1-3	.	.	CAWSVLGNTIYF	TGTGCCTGGAGTGTACTTGGAAACACCATATATTTT